This entry lists 23 T cell receptor beta chains sequenced from one sample in a study of vaccination and CD4 T cells after COVID-19. These TCRs are of unknown antigen specificity. Scientists ran DNA taken from cultured CD4+ T cells through the Oncomine TCR Beta short-read assay for sequencing. One entry per CDR3 protein, called by TCRdb with MiXCR from the PCR reads. The sample yields 5,500 to 7,500 distinct CDR3 sequences, 34% seen once. Treatment: roughly 11-day PBMC culture with coronavirus spike peptide pools or control peptides (ViraFEST assay). The unexposed donor's CD4+ T cells were collected before the COVID-19 pandemic (2011-2018). Sequencing was performed on CD4+ T cells from blood, cultured in vitro. The receptor set was obtained from a human donor in good health.

The chain joins TRBV6-5 to TRBJ1-5; a weak D match, TRBD1 (5 bases). The CDR3 is made up of 13 amino acids. CDR1 is MNHEY, CDR2 SVGAGI, per germline. V was clipped by 4 bases and J by 7 bases, with 11 bases between them. The CDR3 DNA follows: TGTGCCAGCAGTTTAGGGGAGGAACAGCCCCAGCATTTT. Amino acid sequence: CASSLGEEQPQHF.

This chain links TRBV6-5 with TRBJ2-7; TRBD1 agrees at 9 bases. CDR3 length equals 17 residues. Germline CDR1 and CDR2: MNHEY and SVGAGI. The J segment lost 3 bases and the V segment lost 0 bases, leaving 9 bases of the junction unmatched. The CDR3, as DNA: TGTGCCAGCAGTTACTCTTTAGGGACAGGGAGGGTCTACGAGCAGTACTTC. Translated: CASSYSLGTGRVYEQYF.

The genes are TRBV19 and TRBJ1-3; the D gene is possibly TRBD1 (6 bases). The V end was cut by 8 bases, the J end by 1 base, with 18 bases between. Germline-derived CDR1 and CDR2 are LNHDA and SQIVND (reference sequence). There are 16 residues in the CDR3. For the CDR3, the DNA is TGTGCCAGTCCCGTACGCCGGGACAATTCTGGAAACACCATATATTTT. As protein: CASPVRRDNSGNTIYF. Complete variable domain (other parts from reference TRBV19 and TRBJ1-3): DGGITQSPKYLFRKEGQNVTLSCEQNLNHDAMYWYRQDPGQGLRLIYYSQIVNDFQKGDIAEGYSVSREKKESFPLTVTSAQKNPTAFYLCASPVRRDNSGNTIYFGEGSWLTVV.

By proportion, this clonotype is hyperexpanded. This chain joins TRBV7-2 and TRBJ1-2; the D is unclear. This CDR3 contains 14 residues. Germline-derived CDR1 and CDR2 are SGHTA and FQGNSA. V was clipped by 2 bases and J by 8 bases, with 15 bases between them. CDR3 nucleotides: TGTGCCAGCAGCTTATACATCACAACGGAAGGCTACACCTTC. Protein sequence: CASSLYITTEGYTF. The whole variable domain, filled in from reference TRBV7-2 and TRBJ1-2, reads GAGVSQSPSNKVTEKGKDVELRCDPISGHTALYWYRQSLGQGLEFLIYFQGNSAPDKSGLPSDRFSAERTGGSVSTLTIQRTQQEDSAVYLCASSLYITTEGYTFGSGTRLTVV.

In its sample, this clonotype ranks as medium-sized (0.01 to 0.1%). The rearrangement uses TRBV5-1 and TRBJ2-1, with 8 bases identical to TRBD2. The germline V gene encodes CDR1 SGHRS and CDR2 YFSETQ. The trim removed 0 bases at V and 4 bases at J, leaving 3 bases unmatched. The length of the CDR3 is 15 residues. The CDR3 DNA sequence: TGCGCCAGCAGCTTGGCCGGGGGGGAGTACAATGAGCAGTTCTTC. The encoded protein is CASSLAGGEYNEQFF.

The chain carries TRBV19 and TRBJ1-2, with TRBD1 matching 7 bases. CDR1 and CDR2 (germline): LNHDA, SQIVND (reference sequence). Trimming at V came to 3 bases and at J to 0 bases, leaving 4 bases not matched to a gene. This CDR3 has 15 amino acids. CDR3 residues: CASSIGQGANYGYTF. The CDR3 region has the DNA TGTGCCAGTAGTATCGGGCAGGGGGCTAACTATGGCTACACCTTC.

The chain recombines TRBV12-3 or TRBV12-4 with TRBJ1-5; no clear D. This CDR3 has 14 residues. Trimming shortened V by 1 base and J by 2 bases, and 6 bases separated the two germline ends. CDR3 sequence: CASSLGMGNQPQHF. CDR3 nucleotide sequence: TGTGCCAGCAGTTTAGGTATGGGCAATCAGCCCCAGCATTTT.

This chain joins TRBV5-4 and TRBJ1-1; 12 nucleotides align to TRBD1. There are 18 residues in the CDR3. CDR1 and CDR2 from the germline V gene are SGHNT and YYREEE (reference sequence). Trimming removed 0 bases from V and 0 bases from J; junction bases left unmatched: 6. This CDR3 is CASSLGWGQGAMNTEAFF. The CDR3 DNA is TGTGCCAGCAGCTTGGGGTGGGGACAGGGGGCTATGAACACTGAAGCTTTCTTT. The full variable domain, rest sourced from reference TRBV5-4 and TRBJ1-1, is ETGVTQSPTHLIKTRGQQVTLRCSSQSGHNTVSWYQQALGQGPQFIFQYYREEENGRGNFPPRFSGLQFPNYSSELNVNALELDDSALYLCASSLGWGQGAMNTEAFFGQGTRLTVV.

The gene calls are TRBV7-8 and TRBJ2-7; D is unresolved. The germline V gene encodes CDR1 SGHVS and CDR2 FQNEAQ. The length of the CDR3 is 13 residues. Trimming took off 0 bases at V and 6 bases at J, with 9 bases between the two ends. The CDR3 region has the DNA TGTGCCAGCAGCTTAGCGCAGGATCGCGAGCAGTACTTC. This sequence encodes CASSLAQDREQYF.

In this sample, this clonotype turned up once. This chain links TRBV12-3 or TRBV12-4 with TRBJ1-1; maybe TRBD1 (5 bases). The germline V and J ends were trimmed by 2 bases and 4 bases, with 8 bases remaining between them. CDR3 size: 13 residues. The CDR3 DNA reads TGTGCCAGCAGTTTACAGAGGGGCACTGAAGCTTTCTTT. Protein: CASSLQRGTEAFF.

This clonotype was observed a handful of times. V and J are TRBV25-1 and TRBJ1-2, with TRBD1 matching 7 bases. The junction had 4 bases not matched to a gene; V was cut back by 3 bases and J by 0 bases. Per germline, CDR1 MGHDK and CDR2 SYGVNS. There are 15 residues in the CDR3. The CDR3 here is CASSDLGQPNYGYTF. The CDR3 DNA is TGTGCCAGCAGTGATCTGGGACAGCCTAACTATGGCTACACCTTC.

This chain uses TRBV9 with TRBJ2-5, with 12 bases that match TRBD2. The J segment lost 5 bases and the V segment lost 4 bases, leaving 15 bases of the junction unmatched. The CDR3 has 18 amino acids. Germline V CDR1 and CDR2: SGDLS, YYNGEE. Written as DNA, the CDR3 is TGTGCCAGCAGCCCCCGACTAGCGGGGGCCCTGAGGGGGGAGACCCAGTACTTC. Its protein product is CASSPRLAGALRGETQYF. Variable domain in full (rest from reference TRBV9 and TRBJ2-5): DSGVTQTPKHLITATGQRVTLRCSPRSGDLSVYWYQQSLDQGLQFLIQYYNGEERAKGNILERFSAQQFPDLHSELNLSSLELGDSALYFCASSPRLAGALRGETQYFGPGTRLLVL.

The chain links TRBV20-1 to TRBJ1-2; TRBD1 might be the D (5 bases). V was trimmed by 6 bases and J by 4 bases, leaving 12 bases between them. The CDR3 totals 12 residues. The germline CDR1 and CDR2 sequences are DFQATT and SNEGSKA (reference sequence). As DNA, the CDR3 is TGCAGTGCCAGGGAGGGGATCTATGGCTACACCTTC. It translates to CSAREGIYGYTF.

This clonotype was found a few times. One end of the junction is discordant with germline, which a read error may explain. V gene TRBV7-3 combines with J gene TRBJ1-1; 7 positions match TRBD1. Germline values: CDR1 SGHTA, CDR2 FQGTGA. The CDR3 runs 14 residues. DNA of the CDR3: TGTGCCAGCAGCTTAAGTCCAGGGACAGCCGAATCTTTTTTT. Its translation is CASSLSPGTAESFF.

The J gene is TRBJ1-6, the V gene TRBV2; TRBD1 might be the D (5 bases). The V end was cut by 0 bases, the J end by 8 bases, with 11 bases between. CDR1 and CDR2 (germline): SNHLY, FYNNEI. This CDR3 has 15 residues. The CDR3 DNA is TGTGCCAGCAGTGAAGCGGGGGTTCCATATTCACCCCTCCACTTT. Its translation: CASSEAGVPYSPLHF.

There are a few counts of this clonotype. CDR3 region: CASSRQGGTEAFF. The CDR3 DNA sequence: TGTGCCAGCAGCCGACAGGGCGGAACTGAAGCTTTCTTT. This chain links TRBV5-8 with TRBJ1-1, with TRBD1 matching 7 bases. Germline assignment: CDR1 SGHTS and CDR2 YDEGEE. The length of the CDR3 is 13 residues. With 4 bases clipped from V and 5 bases from J, the junction kept 5 bases outside the gene matches.

The chain recombines TRBV20-1 with TRBJ2-5, with 13 nucleotides matching TRBD2. Germline V gene sequence: CDR1 DFQATT, CDR2 SNEGSKA (reference sequence). The CDR3 consists of 17 residues. The V and J ends lost 4 bases and 4 bases, in that order; junction bases with no gene match: 12. As DNA, the CDR3 is TGCAGTGCTATGGGGACTAGCGGGACCCTTTGGGGAGAGACCCAGTACTTC. Translation: CSAMGTSGTLWGETQYF.

This clonotype showed up just a few times. The chain employs TRBV20-1 and TRBJ2-3; 7 bases align to TRBD1. CDR1 is DFQATT, CDR2 SNEGSKA, per germline (reference sequence). This CDR3 comprises 12 residues. The V and J ends lost 7 bases and 3 bases, in that order; junction bases with no gene match: 4. The CDR3 region is CSVPDRTDTQYF. Here the CDR3 DNA reads TGCAGTGTCCCGGACAGGACAGATACGCAGTATTTT.

A few counts support this clonotype. In DNA form, the CDR3 reads TGTGCCACCAGCAGAGATGGAAAACTGTTTTTT. It yields the protein CATSRDGKLFF. The rearrangement uses TRBV15 and TRBJ1-4; D remains unclear. V was trimmed by 0 bases and J by 10 bases, leaving 3 bases between them. Germline V CDR1 and CDR2: LNHNV, YYDKDF (reference sequence). The length of the CDR3 is 11 residues.

This clonotype has a handful of counts. The rearrangement links TRBV6-1 to TRBJ1-1; no definite D call. The CDR3 has 15 residues. The germline CDR1 and CDR2 sequences are MNHNS and SASEGT. Trimming shortened V by 7 bases and J by 6 bases, and 21 bases separated the two germline ends. The CDR3 reads CASTLDRKFNAEAFF. DNA of the CDR3: TGTGCCAGCACCCTAGATCGTAAGTTTAACGCTGAAGCTTTCTTT.

This clonotype is deemed hyperexpanded. The rearrangement links TRBV28 to TRBJ1-6, with D unclear. Trimming removed 8 bases from V and 4 bases from J, with 12 bases in between. Germline CDR1 is MDHEN and CDR2 is SYDVKM. This CDR3 contains 14 residues. In DNA, the CDR3 is TGTGCCAGCCTAGGAGAACATTATAATTCACCCCTCCACTTT. This gives the protein CASLGEHYNSPLHF. The full variable domain, in which reference TRBV28 and TRBJ1-6 provide the parts outside the CDR3, is DVKVTQSSRYLVKRTGEKVFLECVQDMDHENMFWYRQDPGLGLRLIYFSYDVKMKEKGDIPEGYSVSREKKERFSLILESASTNQTSMYLCASLGEHYNSPLHFGNGTRLTVT.

The chain combines TRBV9 with TRBJ1-5, with 7 bases identical to TRBD1. The CDR3 is 15 residues long. Germline CDR1 is SGDLS and CDR2 is YYNGEE. After removal of 2 bases from V and 3 bases from J, the junction contained 5 bases not matched to a gene. CDR3 sequence reads: CASSVGTVPNQPQHF. CDR3 DNA: TGTGCCAGCAGCGTCGGGACAGTTCCCAATCAGCCCCAGCATTTT.

This chain joins TRBV7-2 and TRBJ1-5, with 12 nucleotides matching TRBD1. CDR1 is SGHTA and CDR2 is FQGNSA in the germline V gene. After removal of 0 bases from V and 6 bases from J, the junction contained 6 bases not matched to a gene. The CDR3 length is 17 residues. The CDR3 nucleotides read TGTGCCAGCAGCTTAGCGCCCCGGGACAGGGGGCGTCAGCCCCAGCATTTT. Its protein is CASSLAPRDRGRQPQHF.